This T cell receptor (beta chain) was sequenced for a study of T cell responses to AZD1222 COVID-19 vaccine. Regarding this clone: Its specificity is unknown. One end of the junction does not line up with germline, which may come from a read error.

Broader study findings: Females outnumbered males among donors, who were mostly white British; clonal diversity was possibly underestimated.

Second-dose intervals of approximately 4 or approximately 12 weeks were pooled. Per the germline V gene, CDR1 is MNHEY and CDR2 is SVGEGT. The CDR3 totals 12 residues. Only in-frame clones appear in the TCRdb table, and some are missing; sequencing was by immunoSEQ multiplex PCR. The sample yields approximately 91,000 clones, around 93% seen once. The sequencing here drew on peripheral blood, taken 28 days after the second AZD1222 dose. This chain connects TRBV6-2 or TRBV6-3 to TRBJ2-7; D perhaps matches TRBD2 (6 bases). This sequence originates from an adult who received the AZD1222 COVID-19 vaccine. The CDR3 loop reads CASSYRTSPLDF. CDR3 coding DNA: TGTGCCAGCAGTTACCGAACTAGCCCGTTAGACTTC.